The clone carrying this T cell receptor beta chain has a count of ten or more. Being one base from a much bigger clone, this may be a read error. The sample originates from a study of tumor and adjacent non-tumor tissue in lung cancer. RNA was extracted from bulk tissue without any cell sorting. Distant lung tissue was collected more than 3 cm away from the tumor edge. Germline values: CDR1 SQVTM, CDR2 ANQGSEA. The CDR3 consists of 14 residues. Trimming removed 5 bases from V and 4 bases from J, with 14 bases in between. TCRbeta libraries were built with three rounds of nested PCR, modified from ARM-PCR. TCRdb itself ran the multiplex PCR reads through MiXCR, one entry per CDR3 protein. The table lists 40,000 to 60,000 distinct CDR3 sequences, around 60% of them singletons.

The specimen was distant non-tumor lung tissue. The chain recombines TRBV29-1 with TRBJ2-2; D is possibly TRBD1 (5 bases). The TCR sequence derives from a woman aged 70-85 years with non-small cell lung cancer. CDR3 protein: CSVQGRDRTGELFF. The CDR3 DNA reads as TGCAGCGTTCAGGGCAGGGATCGCACCGGGGAGCTGTTTTTT.